The rows below give T cell receptor beta chains drawn from one sample of a study of regulatory T cells in long-lasting Graves disease. In TCRdb, the multiplex PCR reads were re-called with MiXCR into one record per CDR3 protein. The data contain 350,000 to 500,000 distinct CDR3 sequences, 14% of them singletons. This sample also appeared in a second study, on T cells in Graves' hyperthyroidism and ophthalmopathy.

Specimen: peripheral blood mononuclear cells (PBMCs), collected at new diagnosis, from a patient treated with antithyroid drugs. These receptors were collected from a woman aged 50 to 60 with Graves disease. Both conserved end residues are part of each CDR3. A D gene is named only where the DNA matches it firmly. Part of the rows lack a size; the others show once, few, many or a class for expanded clones.

d_call j_call clone_size v_call cdr3_aa cdr3_nt
- TRBJ1-2 - TRBV19 CASRFSDDSFDYGYTF TGTGCCAGTAGGTTCTCGGATGACAGCTTTGACTATGGCTACACCTTC
- TRBJ2-5 few TRBV24-1 CATSDTRGVQETQYF TGTGCCACCAGTGATACCAGGGGTGTCCAAGAGACCCAGTACTTC
TRBD1 TRBJ2-2 many TRBV7-3 CASSYRQGMDTGELFF TGTGCCAGCAGCTATAGACAGGGAATGGACACCGGGGAGCTGTTTTTT
- TRBJ2-5 many TRBV5-5 CASSTDVHPIGTQYF TGTGCCAGCAGCACGGACGTGCACCCGATCGGGACCCAGTACTTC
- TRBJ2-7 - TRBV20-1 CSARARYSYEQYF TGCAGTGCTAGGGCCCGGTACTCCTACGAGCAGTACTTC
- TRBJ2-2 many TRBV28 CASSLRQEVNTGELFF TGTGCCAGCAGTTTACGGCAGGAGGTGAACACCGGGGAGCTGTTTTTT
- TRBJ2-2 many TRBV2 CASSDREQDTGELFF TGTGCCAGCAGTGACAGGGAGCAGGACACCGGGGAGCTGTTTTTT
TRBD2 TRBJ2-5 many TRBV6-4 CASSPGLATQETQYF TGTGCCAGCAGTCCCGGACTAGCGACACAAGAGACCCAGTACTTC
TRBD2 TRBJ2-5 few TRBV5-4 CASSREGGKTQYF TGTGCCAGCAGCCGGGAGGGTGGAAAGACCCAGTACTTC
TRBD1 TRBJ2-7 - TRBV6-2/TRBV6-3 CASSYNRGEYEQYF TGTGCCAGCAGTTACAACAGGGGGGAGTACGAGCAGTACTTC
- TRBJ1-1 - TRBV30 CAWSVTLGGGTEAFF TGTGCCTGGAGTGTAACTTTAGGGGGGGGTACTGAAGCTTTCTTT
TRBD1 TRBJ2-1 many TRBV19 CASSTSPWTGEQFF TGTGCCAGTAGTACCTCCCCATGGACAGGGGAGCAGTTCTTC
- TRBJ2-6 - TRBV27 CASSHVGSGANVLTF TGTGCCAGCAGTCATGTGGGGTCTGGGGCCAACGTCCTGACTTTC
TRBD2 TRBJ2-7 many TRBV11-2 CASSLARFARTSGRWVSYEQYF TGTGCCAGCAGCCTTGCGCGTTTCGCCAGGACTAGCGGGAGATGGGTCTCCTACGAGCAGTACTTC
- TRBJ1-2 many TRBV11-2 CASSPGPLNYGYTF TGTGCCAGCAGCCCAGGACCGCTAAACTATGGCTACACCTTC
- TRBJ1-2 many TRBV7-3 CASSLGESYGYTF TGTGCCAGCAGCTTAGGTGAATCCTATGGCTACACCTTC
TRBD2 TRBJ2-7 - TRBV20-1 CSARQPPGRGDLYEQYF TGCAGTGCCCGACAACCTCCAGGGCGGGGGGACCTCTACGAGCAGTACTTC
TRBD2 TRBJ2-1 many TRBV28 CASSLSVAGTFNEQFF TGTGCCAGCAGTTTATCGGTAGCGGGAACATTCAATGAGCAGTTCTTC
TRBD2 TRBJ2-3 - TRBV27 CASSPNGGRAQYF TGTGCCAGCAGCCCAAACGGAGGGAGGGCGCAGTATTTT
- TRBJ2-1 - TRBV6-2/TRBV6-3 CASSYGDLLDEQFF TGTGCCAGCAGTTATGGGGATCTCCTGGATGAGCAGTTCTTC
- TRBJ1-2 - TRBV7-9 CASTPGTSDGYTF TGTGCCAGCACCCCCGGGACATCCGATGGCTACACCTTC
TRBD1 TRBJ1-2 many TRBV12-3/TRBV12-4 CASSWDRRKRYGYTF TGTGCCAGCAGTTGGGACAGGCGAAAAAGATATGGCTACACCTTC
TRBD2 TRBJ2-5 many TRBV19 CASTSRGLAPWETQYF TGTGCCAGTACGTCGCGGGGACTAGCCCCCTGGGAGACCCAGTACTTC
- TRBJ2-1 few TRBV5-1 CASSLGAPGFYNEQFF TGCGCCAGCAGCTTGGGGGCCCCCGGGTTCTACAATGAGCAGTTCTTC
- TRBJ1-4 many TRBV7-8 CASSLLRGGEKLFF TGTGCCAGCAGCTTATTACGCGGGGGTGAAAAACTGTTTTTT
TRBD1 TRBJ2-7 - TRBV10-3 CAISYPKMTGNGSYEQYF TGTGCCATCAGTTATCCGAAAATGACAGGGAATGGGTCCTACGAGCAGTACTTC